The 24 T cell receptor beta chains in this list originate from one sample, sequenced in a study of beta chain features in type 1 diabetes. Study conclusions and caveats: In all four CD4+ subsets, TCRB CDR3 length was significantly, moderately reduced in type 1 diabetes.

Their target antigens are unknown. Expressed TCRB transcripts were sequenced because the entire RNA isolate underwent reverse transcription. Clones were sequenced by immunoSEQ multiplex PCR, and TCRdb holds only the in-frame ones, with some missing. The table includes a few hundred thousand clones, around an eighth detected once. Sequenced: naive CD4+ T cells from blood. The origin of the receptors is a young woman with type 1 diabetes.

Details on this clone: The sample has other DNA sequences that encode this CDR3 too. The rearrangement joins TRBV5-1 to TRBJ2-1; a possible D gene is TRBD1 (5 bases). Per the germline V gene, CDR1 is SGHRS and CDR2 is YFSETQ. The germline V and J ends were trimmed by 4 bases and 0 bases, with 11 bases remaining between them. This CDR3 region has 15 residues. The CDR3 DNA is TGCGCCAGCAGCCTGGGGCAGGGCTCCTACAATGAGCAGTTCTTC. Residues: CASSLGQGSYNEQFF.

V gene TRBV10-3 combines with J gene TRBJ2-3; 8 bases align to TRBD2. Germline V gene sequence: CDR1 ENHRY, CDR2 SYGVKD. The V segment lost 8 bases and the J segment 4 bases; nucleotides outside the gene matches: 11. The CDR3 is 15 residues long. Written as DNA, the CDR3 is TGTGCCATCCGCCGGGGACTAGTGGGCGCAGATACGCAGTATTTT. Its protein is CAIRRGLVGADTQYF.

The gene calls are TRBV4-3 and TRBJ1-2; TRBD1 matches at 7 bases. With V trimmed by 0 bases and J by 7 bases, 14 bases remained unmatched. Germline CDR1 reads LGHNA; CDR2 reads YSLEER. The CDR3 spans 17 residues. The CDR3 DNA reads TGCGCCAGCAGCCAAGATGCTCCGGCAGGGGGTATAGGTGGCTACACCTTC. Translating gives CASSQDAPAGGIGGYTF.

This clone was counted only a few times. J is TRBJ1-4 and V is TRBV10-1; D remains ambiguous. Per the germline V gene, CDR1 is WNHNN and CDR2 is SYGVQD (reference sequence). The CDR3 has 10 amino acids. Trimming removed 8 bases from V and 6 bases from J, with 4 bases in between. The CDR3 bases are TGCGCCAGCGAGGATGAAAAACTGTTTTTT. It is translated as CASEDEKLFF.

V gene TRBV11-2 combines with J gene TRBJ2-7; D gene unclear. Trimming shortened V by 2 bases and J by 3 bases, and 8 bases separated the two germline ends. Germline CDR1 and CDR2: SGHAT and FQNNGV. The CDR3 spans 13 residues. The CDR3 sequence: CASSLTDSYEQYF. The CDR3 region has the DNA TGTGCCAGCAGCTTAACCGATAGCTACGAGCAGTACTTC.

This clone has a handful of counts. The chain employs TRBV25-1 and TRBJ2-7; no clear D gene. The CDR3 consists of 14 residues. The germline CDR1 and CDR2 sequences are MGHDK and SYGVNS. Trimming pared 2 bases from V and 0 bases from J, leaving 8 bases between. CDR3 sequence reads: CASSERGSSYEQYF. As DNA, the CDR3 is TGTGCCAGCAGTGAACGCGGAAGCTCCTACGAGCAGTACTTC.

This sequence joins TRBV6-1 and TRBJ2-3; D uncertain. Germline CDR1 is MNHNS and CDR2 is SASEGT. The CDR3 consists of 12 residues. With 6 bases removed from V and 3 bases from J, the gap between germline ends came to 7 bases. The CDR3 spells CASSPTTDTQYF. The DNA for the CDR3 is TGTGCCAGCAGCCCTACTACAGATACGCAGTATTTT.

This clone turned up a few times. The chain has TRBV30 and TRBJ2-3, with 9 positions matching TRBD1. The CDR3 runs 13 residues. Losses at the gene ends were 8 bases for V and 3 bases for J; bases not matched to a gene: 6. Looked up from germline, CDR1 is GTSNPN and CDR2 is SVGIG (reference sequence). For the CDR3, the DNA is TGTGCCCGACAGGGGGGCAGGACAGATACGCAGTATTTT. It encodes CARQGGRTDTQYF.

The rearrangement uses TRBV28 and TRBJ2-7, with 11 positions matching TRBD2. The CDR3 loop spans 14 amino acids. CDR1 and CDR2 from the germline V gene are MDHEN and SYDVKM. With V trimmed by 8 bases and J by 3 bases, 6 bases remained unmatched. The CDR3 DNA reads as TGTGCCAGCGGGACTAGCGGATATTTCTACGAGCAGTACTTC. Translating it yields CASGTSGYFYEQYF.

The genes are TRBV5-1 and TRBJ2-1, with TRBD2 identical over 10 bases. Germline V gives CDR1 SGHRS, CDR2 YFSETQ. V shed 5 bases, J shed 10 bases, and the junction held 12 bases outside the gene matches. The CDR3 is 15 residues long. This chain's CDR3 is CASRLLASGGEEQFF. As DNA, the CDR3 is TGCGCCAGCAGACTGCTGGCTAGCGGGGGTGAGGAGCAGTTCTTC.

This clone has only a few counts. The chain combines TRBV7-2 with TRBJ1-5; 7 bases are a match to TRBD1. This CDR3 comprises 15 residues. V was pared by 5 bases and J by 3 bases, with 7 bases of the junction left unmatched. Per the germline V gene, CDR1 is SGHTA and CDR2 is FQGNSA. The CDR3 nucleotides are TGTGCCAGCAGCGTCACAGGGGCCCTCAATCAGCCCCAGCATTTT. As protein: CASSVTGALNQPQHF.

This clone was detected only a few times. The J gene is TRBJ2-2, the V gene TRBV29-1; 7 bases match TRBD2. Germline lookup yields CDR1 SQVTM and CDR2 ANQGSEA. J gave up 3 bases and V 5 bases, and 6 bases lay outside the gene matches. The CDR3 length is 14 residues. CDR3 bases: TGCAGCGTTATCCGGGGGGTCCACACCGGGGAGCTGTTTTTT. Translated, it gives CSVIRGVHTGELFF.

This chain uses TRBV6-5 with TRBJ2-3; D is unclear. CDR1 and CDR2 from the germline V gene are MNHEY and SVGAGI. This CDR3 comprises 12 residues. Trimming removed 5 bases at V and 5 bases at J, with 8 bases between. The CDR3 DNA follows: TGTGCCAGCAGTCAGACTCGAGATACGCAGTATTTT. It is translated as CASSQTRDTQYF.

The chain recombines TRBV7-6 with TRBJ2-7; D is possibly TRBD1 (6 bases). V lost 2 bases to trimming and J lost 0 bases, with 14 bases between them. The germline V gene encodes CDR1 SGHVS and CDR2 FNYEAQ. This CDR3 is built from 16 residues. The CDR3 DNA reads TGTGCCAGCAGCTTAAGAGGCAGGGGATTCTCCTACGAGCAGTACTTC. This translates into CASSLRGRGFSYEQYF.

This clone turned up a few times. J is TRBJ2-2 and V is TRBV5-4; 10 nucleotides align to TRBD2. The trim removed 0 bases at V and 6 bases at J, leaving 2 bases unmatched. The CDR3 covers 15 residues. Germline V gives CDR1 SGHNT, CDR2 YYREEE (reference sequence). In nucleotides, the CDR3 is TGTGCCAGCAGCTTGGAACTAGCGGGATCCGGGGAGCTGTTTTTT. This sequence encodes CASSLELAGSGELFF.

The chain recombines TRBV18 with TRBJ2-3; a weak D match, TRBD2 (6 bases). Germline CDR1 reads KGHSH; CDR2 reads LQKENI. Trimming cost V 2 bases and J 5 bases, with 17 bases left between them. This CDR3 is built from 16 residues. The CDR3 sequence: CASSPALTGRGDTQYF. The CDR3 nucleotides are TGTGCCAGCTCACCAGCTCTCACCGGGAGAGGAGATACGCAGTATTTT.

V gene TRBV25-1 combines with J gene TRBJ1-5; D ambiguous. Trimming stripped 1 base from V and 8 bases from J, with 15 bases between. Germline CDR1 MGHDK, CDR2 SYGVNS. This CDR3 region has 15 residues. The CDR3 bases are TGTGCCAGCAGTGAATCCCAACAACCTAGAGAGCCCCAGCATTTT. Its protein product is CASSESQQPREPQHF.

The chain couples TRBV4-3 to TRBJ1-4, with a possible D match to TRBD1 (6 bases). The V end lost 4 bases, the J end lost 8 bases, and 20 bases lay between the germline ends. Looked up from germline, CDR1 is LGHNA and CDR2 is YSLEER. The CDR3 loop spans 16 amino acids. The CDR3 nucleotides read TGCGCCAGCAGCCGAGGACAGAACGATCTGGGCGAAAAACTGTTTTTT. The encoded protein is CASSRGQNDLGEKLFF.

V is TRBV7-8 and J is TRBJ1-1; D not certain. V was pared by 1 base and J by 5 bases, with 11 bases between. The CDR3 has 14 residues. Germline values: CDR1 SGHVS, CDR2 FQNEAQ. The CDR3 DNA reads TGTGCCAGCAGCTTAGTCTTCACAAAGACTGAAGCTTTCTTT. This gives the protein CASSLVFTKTEAFF.

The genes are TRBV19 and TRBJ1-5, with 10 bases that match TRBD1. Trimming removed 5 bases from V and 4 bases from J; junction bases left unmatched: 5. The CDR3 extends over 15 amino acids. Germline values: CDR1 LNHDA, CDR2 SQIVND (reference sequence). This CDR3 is CASSPRGQGNQPQHF. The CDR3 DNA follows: TGTGCCAGTAGTCCCCGGGGACAGGGGAATCAGCCCCAGCATTTT. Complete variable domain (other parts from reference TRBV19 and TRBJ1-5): DGGITQSPKYLFRKEGQNVTLSCEQNLNHDAMYWYRQDPGQGLRLIYYSQIVNDFQKGDIAEGYSVSREKKESFPLTVTSAQKNPTAFYLCASSPRGQGNQPQHFGDGTRLSIL.

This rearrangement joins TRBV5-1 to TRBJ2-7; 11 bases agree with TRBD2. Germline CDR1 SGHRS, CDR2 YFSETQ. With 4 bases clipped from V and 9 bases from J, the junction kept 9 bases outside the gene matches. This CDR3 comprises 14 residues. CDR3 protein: CASSATSGELRQYF. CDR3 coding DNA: TGCGCCAGCAGCGCGACTAGCGGGGAACTCAGGCAGTACTTC.

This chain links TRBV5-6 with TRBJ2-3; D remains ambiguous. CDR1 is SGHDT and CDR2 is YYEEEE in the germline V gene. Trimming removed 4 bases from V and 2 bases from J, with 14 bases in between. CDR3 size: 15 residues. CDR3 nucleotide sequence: TGTGCCAGCAGCCCCGTTACCTATTACACAGATACGCAGTATTTT. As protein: CASSPVTYYTDTQYF.

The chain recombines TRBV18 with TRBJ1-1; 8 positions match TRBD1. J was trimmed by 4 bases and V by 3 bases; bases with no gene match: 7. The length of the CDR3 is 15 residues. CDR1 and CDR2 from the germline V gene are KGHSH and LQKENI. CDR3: CASSPQGAWGTEAFF. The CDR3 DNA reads TGTGCCAGCTCACCCCAGGGGGCTTGGGGCACTGAAGCTTTCTTT.

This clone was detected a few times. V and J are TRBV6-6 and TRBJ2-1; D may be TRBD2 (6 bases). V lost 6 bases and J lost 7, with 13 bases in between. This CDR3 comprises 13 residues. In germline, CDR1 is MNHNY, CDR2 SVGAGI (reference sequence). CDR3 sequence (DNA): TGTGCCAGCAGACCCGGGGGAACGAATGAGCAGTTCTTC. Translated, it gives CASRPGGTNEQFF.